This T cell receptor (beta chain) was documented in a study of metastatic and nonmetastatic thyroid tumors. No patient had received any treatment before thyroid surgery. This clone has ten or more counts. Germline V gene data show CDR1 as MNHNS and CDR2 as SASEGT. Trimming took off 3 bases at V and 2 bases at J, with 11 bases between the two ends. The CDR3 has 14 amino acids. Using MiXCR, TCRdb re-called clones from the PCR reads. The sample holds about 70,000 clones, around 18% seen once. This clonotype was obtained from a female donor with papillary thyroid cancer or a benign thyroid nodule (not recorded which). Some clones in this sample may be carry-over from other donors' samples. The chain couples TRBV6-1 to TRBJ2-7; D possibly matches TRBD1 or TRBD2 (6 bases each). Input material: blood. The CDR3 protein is CASSEAGHAYEQYF. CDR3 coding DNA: TGTGCCAGCAGTGAGGCGGGACACGCCTACGAGCAGTACTTC.